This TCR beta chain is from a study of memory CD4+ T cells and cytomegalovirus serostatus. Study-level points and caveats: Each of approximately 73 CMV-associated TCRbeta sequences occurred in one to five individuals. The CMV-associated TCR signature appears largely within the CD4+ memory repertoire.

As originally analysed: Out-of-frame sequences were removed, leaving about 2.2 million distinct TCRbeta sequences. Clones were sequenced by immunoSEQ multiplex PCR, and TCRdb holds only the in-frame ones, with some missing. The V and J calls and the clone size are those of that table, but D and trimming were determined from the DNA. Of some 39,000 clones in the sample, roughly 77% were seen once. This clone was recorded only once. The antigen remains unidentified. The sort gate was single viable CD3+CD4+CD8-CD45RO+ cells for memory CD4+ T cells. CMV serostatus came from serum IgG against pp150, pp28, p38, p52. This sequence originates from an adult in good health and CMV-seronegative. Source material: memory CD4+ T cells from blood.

The CDR3 DNA is TGTGCCAGTAGTATAGTGGGCCGGCTCTCACCCCTCCACTTT. It encodes CASSIVGRLSPLHF. The V and J genes are TRBV19 and TRBJ1-6; D unresolved. CDR3 size: 14 residues. Trimming removed 1 base from V and 10 bases from J, with 11 bases in between. Germline V gene data show CDR1 as LNHDA and CDR2 as SQIVND (reference sequence).